The 10 T cell receptor beta chains below were found in one sample sequenced in a study of molecular identifiers for immune sequencing clone quantification. In TCRdb, the PCR reads were re-called with MiXCR into one record per CDR3 protein. Found here are about 500,000 distinct CDR3 sequences, about 26% of them singletons; the top ten hold 0.7% to 0.9%. Sequencing input: naive CD8+ T cells from blood, with Jurkat cell RNA spiked in. Subset given: FACS-sorted CD8+CD4-CCR7+CD45RA+ naive T cells. All receptors derive from a human donor in good health. Some libraries in this study had Jurkat cell RNA spiked in.

This clonotype was seen more than once but under ten times. The CDR3 DNA reads TGTGCCAGCGGGGCCTACAATGAGCAGTTCTTC. Translating gives CASGAYNEQFF. The rearrangement uses TRBV27 and TRBJ2-1; D uncertain. V was cut by 8 bases and J by 2 bases, with 4 bases left in between. The CDR3 contains 11 residues. CDR1 is MNHEY, CDR2 SMNVEV, per germline (reference sequence).

The gene calls are TRBV6-2 or TRBV6-3 and TRBJ2-7; a weak D match, TRBD2 (5 bases). The CDR3 is 17 amino acids. CDR1 is MNHEY, CDR2 SVGEGT, per germline. V shed 3 bases and J shed 4 bases, with 22 bases lying between them. The CDR3, as DNA: TGTGCCAGCAGTTATGTCGGCCACAGAGAGGGCAATTACGAGCAGTACTTC. Its protein product is CASSYVGHREGNYEQYF.

The genes are TRBV10-1 and TRBJ2-2; D possibly corresponds to TRBD1 (6 bases). Per the germline V gene, CDR1 is WNHNN and CDR2 is SYGVQD (reference sequence). This CDR3 region has 13 residues. V was cut by 8 bases and J by 0 bases, with 7 bases left in between. The CDR3: CASGDTNTGELFF. DNA for the CDR3: TGCGCCAGCGGGGACACGAACACCGGGGAGCTGTTTTTT.

In this sample, this clonotype turned up a few times. The V gene is TRBV7-8, the J gene TRBJ2-5; 9 bases are shared with TRBD2. The trim removed 5 bases at V and 0 bases at J, leaving 7 bases unmatched. The CDR3 runs to 16 residues. Germline CDR1 is SGHVS and CDR2 is FQNEAQ. The CDR3 coding sequence is TGTGCCAGCAGCCCTACTAGCGGGTTAAACCAAGAGACCCAGTACTTC. Translation: CASSPTSGLNQETQYF.

This clonotype has more than one count but fewer than ten. V gene TRBV11-2 combines with J gene TRBJ1-1; D gene ambiguous. V was cut by 7 bases and J by 6 bases, with 21 bases left in between. Germline V lookup: CDR1 SGHAT, CDR2 FQNNGV. CDR3 length: 15 residues. CDR3 amino acids: CASTMYPQPGAEAFF. In DNA form, the CDR3 reads TGTGCCAGCACCATGTACCCCCAACCCGGAGCTGAAGCTTTCTTT.

The table lists this clonotype with many counts. V is TRBV7-2 and J is TRBJ1-1; D is undetermined. Trimming removed 3 bases at V and 3 bases at J, with 5 bases between. CDR1 SGHTA and CDR2 FQGNSA come from the germline V gene. The CDR3 extends over 12 amino acids. In DNA, the CDR3 is TGTGCCAGCAGCTTTGCCTACACTGAAGCTTTCTTT. This encodes CASSFAYTEAFF.

V and J are TRBV9 and TRBJ2-3; D may match TRBD1 or TRBD2 (6 bases each). Germline-derived CDR1 and CDR2 are SGDLS and YYNGEE. Trimming removed 0 bases at V and 2 bases at J, with 10 bases between. The CDR3 has 15 amino acids. CDR3 nucleotides: TGTGCCAGCAGCGTAGCCGGGGGCCCCACAGATACGCAGTATTTT. This translates into CASSVAGGPTDTQYF.

This rearrangement joins TRBV5-5 to TRBJ1-5; D may be TRBD1 (6 bases). V lost 4 bases and J lost 7, with 18 bases in between. The CDR3 consists of 15 residues. Germline lookup yields CDR1 SGHKS and CDR2 YYEKEE (reference sequence). The CDR3 DNA follows: TGTGCCAGCAGCCCCACGGGGGCAGGAGACCAGCCCCAGCATTTT. Protein product: CASSPTGAGDQPQHF.

This chain joins TRBV30 and TRBJ2-2; D unclear. Germline CDR1 GTSNPN, CDR2 SVGIG (reference sequence). V lost 4 bases, J lost 4 bases, and 10 bases lay in between. This CDR3 spans 13 amino acids. The CDR3 region is CAWNRASTGELFF. The CDR3 coding sequence is TGTGCCTGGAATAGGGCGAGCACCGGGGAGCTGTTTTTT. The whole variable domain, filled in from reference TRBV30 and TRBJ2-2, reads SQTIHQWPATLVQPVGSPLSLECTVEGTSNPNLYWYRQAAGRGLQLLFYSVGIGQISSEVPQNLSASRPQDRQFILSSKKLLLSDSGFYLCAWNRASTGELFFGEGSRLTVL.

Concerning this clonotype: At one end the junction does not follow the germline gene, possibly because of a read error. The V gene is TRBV4-1, the J gene TRBJ1-1; D not certain. The CDR3 consists of 14 residues. Germline loops: CDR1 MGHRA, CDR2 YSYEKL. The CDR3 DNA follows: TGCGCCCGCAGCTACTGGACCGCGCCCCCTGACGCGTTCTTT. It yields the protein CARSYWTAPPDAFF.